The 29 T cell receptor beta chains below were found in one sample sequenced in a study of blood T cell repertoires in COVID-19. Sequencing used immunoSEQ multiplex PCR; TCRdb keeps in-frame clones, though not all of them. The data hold around 370,000 clones, with roughly 91% observed a single time. The sequenced sample consisted of PBMCs or T cells enriched from blood (not recorded which). These receptors came from a woman between 18 and 29 years old who had recovered from COVID-19.

The chain couples TRBV2 to TRBJ1-2; D not resolved. CDR1 SNHLY and CDR2 FYNNEI come from the germline V gene. Trimming left V 4 bases short and J 0 bases short, with 6 bases between. The CDR3 sequence is 13 residues long. CDR3 sequence (DNA): TGTGCCAGCAGTGGTCAAACTAACTATGGCTACACCTTC. Translated: CASSGQTNYGYTF.

The rearrangement links TRBV5-4 to TRBJ2-5; weak D call: TRBD1 (6 bases). The CDR3 totals 13 residues. Per germline, CDR1 SGHNT and CDR2 YYREEE (reference sequence). The V end lost 0 bases, the J end lost 4 bases, and 7 bases lay between the germline ends. CDR3 sequence reads: CASSLDRVETQYF. The DNA for the CDR3 is TGTGCCAGCAGCTTGGACAGGGTAGAGACCCAGTACTTC.

This rearrangement joins TRBV27 to TRBJ2-3; 7 bases agree with TRBD2. V lost 2 bases and J lost 5; bases outside the gene matches: 7. The CDR3 is 15 amino acids. Germline CDR1 reads MNHEY; CDR2 reads SMNVEV (reference sequence). CDR3 sequence reads: CASSLRDPGGDTQYF. CDR3 DNA sequence: TGTGCCAGCAGTTTAAGGGACCCGGGGGGAGATACGCAGTATTTT.

In DNA, the CDR3 is TGTGCCAGTAGTATAGACACAGCAGGCTCCTACGAGCAGTACTTC. Amino acid sequence: CASSIDTAGSYEQYF. The chain employs TRBV19 and TRBJ2-7; D is unclear. CDR1 and CDR2 (germline): LNHDA, SQIVND (reference sequence). The germline V and J ends were trimmed by 0 bases and 0 bases, with 9 bases remaining between them. The CDR3 extends over 15 amino acids.

V is TRBV18 and J is TRBJ1-6; TRBD1 matches 11 bases. The V gene end was trimmed by 4 bases and the J gene end by 7 bases; junction bases not matched to a gene: 3. This CDR3 contains 15 residues. Germline lookup yields CDR1 KGHSH and CDR2 LQKENI. The DNA for the CDR3 is TGTGCCAGCTCACGGACAGGGGGCGACAATTCACCCCTCCACTTT. Translation gives CASSRTGGDNSPLHF.

This rearrangement joins TRBV3-1 (or the pseudogene TRBV3-2) to TRBJ2-7; a possible D gene is TRBD2 (6 bases). Germline V gene lookup returns CDR1 LGHDT and CDR2 YNNKEL (reference sequence). This CDR3 has 14 residues. Trimming took 4 bases from V and 6 from J, leaving 16 bases between them. CDR3 sequence (DNA): TGTGCCAGCAGCCGACTGGAGGGGCTCAGCGAGCAGTACTTC. It codes for CASSRLEGLSEQYF.

This clone showed up just a few times. This chain links TRBV4-1 with TRBJ1-4; D is undetermined. The CDR3 loop spans 16 amino acids. Trimming removed 6 bases from V and 5 bases from J, with 19 bases in between. The germline V gene has CDR1 MGHRA and CDR2 YSYEKL. Here the CDR3 reads CASRWTAGIVNEKLFF. For the CDR3, the DNA is TGCGCCAGCAGGTGGACGGCGGGGATCGTGAATGAAAAACTGTTTTTT.

In this sample, this clone turned up once. This chain links TRBV30 with TRBJ2-7, with 9 bases identical to TRBD2. Unmatched junction bases numbered 5, after V lost 4 bases and J lost 1 base. Germline CDR1 GTSNPN, CDR2 SVGIG (reference sequence). The CDR3 is 14 residues long. As DNA, the CDR3 is TGTGCCTGGACAAGACTAGCGGAGTCCTACGAGCAGTACTTC. Its translation is CAWTRLAESYEQYF.

The rearrangement uses TRBV5-1 and TRBJ1-1; D remains unclear. Germline loops: CDR1 SGHRS, CDR2 YFSETQ. The length of the CDR3 is 13 residues. Trimming took off 6 bases at V and 4 bases at J, with 13 bases between the two ends. The CDR3 here is CASTGVTSTEAFF. The CDR3 DNA reads TGCGCCAGCACCGGGGTAACGAGCACTGAAGCTTTCTTT.

The chain combines TRBV30 with TRBJ1-5, with no clear D. Trimming pared 1 base from V and 7 bases from J, leaving 8 bases between. This CDR3 has 12 amino acids. Germline V CDR1 and CDR2: GTSNPN, SVGIG (reference sequence). This chain's CDR3 is CAWSDGGQPQHF. CDR3 bases: TGTGCCTGGAGTGACGGCGGCCAGCCCCAGCATTTT.

The chain uses TRBV7-2 and TRBJ2-7; 8 bases match TRBD2. Germline CDR1 SGHTA, CDR2 FQGNSA. The CDR3 has 16 residues. The V segment lost 1 base and the J segment 4 bases; nucleotides outside the gene matches: 9. CDR3 sequence (DNA): TGTGCCAGCAGCTTAGGAAGCGGGGGCAGTGGATACGAGCAGTACTTC. As protein: CASSLGSGGSGYEQYF.

The chain couples TRBV18 to TRBJ2-3; weak D call: TRBD1 (5 bases). The CDR3 has 13 amino acids. Germline V CDR1 and CDR2: KGHSH, LQKENI. V dropped 5 bases and J dropped 6 bases, with 12 bases sitting between them. The chain's CDR3 is CASSNAGWDTQYF. The CDR3 bases are TGTGCCAGCTCAAATGCAGGGTGGGATACGCAGTATTTT.

The V and J genes are TRBV6-6 and TRBJ2-2, with a weak D call TRBD2 (6 bases). Trimming took off 0 bases at V and 4 bases at J, with 12 bases between the two ends. Germline values: CDR1 MNHNY, CDR2 SVGAGI (reference sequence). The CDR3 spans 16 residues. In DNA, the CDR3 is TGTGCCAGCAGTTACTCGAGCACTAGCCTCACCGGGGAGCTGTTTTTT. It specifies CASSYSSTSLTGELFF.

The chain employs TRBV9 and TRBJ2-3; D is unresolved. V was trimmed by 7 bases and J by 4 bases, leaving 16 bases between them. CDR3 size: 14 residues. Germline values: CDR1 SGDLS, CDR2 YYNGEE. This chain's CDR3 is CASDPGISPDTQYF. CDR3 DNA: TGTGCCAGCGATCCAGGAATCTCCCCAGATACGCAGTATTTT.

This clone was seen once. The chain carries TRBV7-2 and TRBJ2-5; 9 bases are shared with TRBD2. The V gene end was trimmed by 9 bases and the J gene end by 7 bases; junction bases not matched to a gene: 12. In germline, CDR1 is SGHTA, CDR2 FQGNSA. CDR3 length: 14 amino acids. The CDR3 sequence: CASRPGGGAGTQYF. CDR3 coding DNA: TGTGCCAGTCGGCCCGGCGGGGGGGCGGGGACCCAGTACTTC.

This sequence joins TRBV27 and TRBJ2-7, with D perhaps TRBD1 (5 bases). Germline V gives CDR1 MNHEY, CDR2 SMNVEV (reference sequence). The CDR3 is 14 residues long. Trimming removed 6 bases at V and 5 bases at J, with 17 bases between. CDR3 residues: CASRQQVYLNEQYF. Written as DNA, the CDR3 is TGTGCCAGCAGACAACAGGTCTACCTCAACGAGCAGTACTTC.

This chain links TRBV4-1 with TRBJ1-3; 8 bases map to TRBD1. This CDR3 contains 16 residues. CDR1 MGHRA and CDR2 YSYEKL come from the germline V gene. The J segment lost 1 base and the V segment lost 5 bases, leaving 7 bases of the junction unmatched. For the CDR3, the DNA is TGCGCCAGCAGCAAAACAGGGGGTGAGTCTGGAAACACCATATATTTT. This translates into CASSKTGGESGNTIYF.

The chain joins TRBV7-8 to TRBJ1-5; D remains ambiguous. V was clipped by 4 bases and J by 9 bases, with 28 bases between them. The CDR3 is 18 amino acids. The V gene's germline CDR1 is SGHVS and CDR2 FQNEAQ. CDR3 residues: CASSSYPPSGETSWPQHF. DNA for the CDR3: TGTGCCAGCAGCTCATACCCACCGTCGGGTGAAACATCGTGGCCCCAGCATTTT.

The chain recombines TRBV6-5 with TRBJ1-1; 11 bases are shared with TRBD1. The CDR3 contains 14 residues. The V gene's germline CDR1 is MNHEY and CDR2 SVGAGI. The V segment lost 11 bases and the J segment 4 bases; nucleotides outside the gene matches: 9. The CDR3 protein is CAGLDRGLITEAFF. DNA for the CDR3: TGTGCCGGCCTGGACAGGGGGCTGATCACTGAAGCTTTCTTT.

CDR3 sequence: CASSLGQESFGQFF. In DNA, the CDR3 is TGTGCCAGCAGCTTGGGACAGGAGTCGTTTGGGCAGTTCTTC. The chain uses TRBV7-6 and TRBJ2-1, with 8 bases matching TRBD1. The CDR3 is 14 residues long. Germline V gives CDR1 SGHVS, CDR2 FNYEAQ. J was trimmed by 12 bases and V by 3 bases; bases with no gene match: 10.

This clone was found a few times. The V and J genes are TRBV6-5 and TRBJ1-4; D is ambiguous. Trimming left V 3 bases short and J 7 bases short, with 9 bases between. This CDR3 contains 13 residues. Germline CDR1 reads MNHEY; CDR2 reads SVGAGI. CDR3 amino acids: CASSYQGAEKLFF. DNA for the CDR3: TGTGCCAGCAGTTATCAAGGAGCTGAAAAACTGTTTTTT.

The rearrangement uses TRBV19 and TRBJ1-6; a weak D match, TRBD1 (5 bases). The CDR3 has 18 residues. V was shortened by 2 bases and J by 6 bases, with 20 bases between the two germline ends. Germline values: CDR1 LNHDA, CDR2 SQIVND (reference sequence). The CDR3 here is CASSITFGVRTINSPLHF. The CDR3 nucleotides read TGTGCCAGTAGTATAACGTTTGGGGTCCGGACAATTAATTCACCCCTCCACTTT.

This chain joins TRBV28 and TRBJ1-2, with D possibly matching TRBD1 (5 bases). CDR1 is MDHEN, CDR2 SYDVKM, per germline. This CDR3 is 14 amino acids long. Trimming took 3 bases from V and 4 from J, leaving 12 bases between them. CDR3 sequence: CASSLEGLIYGYTF. As DNA, the CDR3 is TGTGCCAGCAGTTTGGAGGGACTGATCTATGGCTACACCTTC.

This clone was found once. The rearrangement joins TRBV15 to TRBJ2-7; D is unresolved. The V end lost 0 bases, the J end lost 2 bases, and 14 bases lay between the germline ends. The CDR3 loop spans 16 amino acids. Germline V lookup: CDR1 LNHNV, CDR2 YYDKDF (reference sequence). This chain's CDR3 is CATSRDRGRRPYEQYF. The CDR3 DNA follows: TGTGCCACCAGCAGAGATCGCGGCAGACGCCCCTACGAGCAGTACTTC.

The genes are TRBV12-3 or TRBV12-4 and TRBJ2-3; 11 nucleotides match TRBD2. J gave up 6 bases and V 6 bases, and 2 bases lay outside the gene matches. This CDR3 is 13 amino acids long. This CDR3 reads CASRWTSGDTQYF. The CDR3 nucleotides read TGTGCCAGCAGGTGGACTAGCGGGGATACGCAGTATTTT.

The genes are TRBV20-1 and TRBJ1-1; D gene unclear. CDR3 size: 9 residues. Per germline, CDR1 DFQATT and CDR2 SNEGSKA (reference sequence). This CDR3 is CTHTLWAFF. CDR3 coding DNA: TGCACCCACACGTTGTGGGCTTTCTTT.

The V gene is TRBV2, the J gene TRBJ1-6, with TRBD1 identical over 8 bases. The J segment lost 8 bases and the V segment lost 6 bases, leaving 6 bases of the junction unmatched. This CDR3 has 14 residues. The germline CDR1 and CDR2 sequences are SNHLY and FYNNEI. CDR3 region: CASRDRERYSPLHF. As DNA, the CDR3 is TGTGCCAGCAGGGACAGGGAGCGGTATTCACCCCTCCACTTT.

This chain uses TRBV2 with TRBJ1-1; 9 bases align to TRBD1. This CDR3 region has 17 residues. Germline-derived CDR1 and CDR2 are SNHLY and FYNNEI. V was clipped by 2 bases and J by 4 bases; unmatched bases: 11. In nucleotides, the CDR3 is TGTGCCAGCAGTGAATCTTACCCGCCGACAGGGGGCACTGAAGCTTTCTTT. Protein sequence: CASSESYPPTGGTEAFF.

The chain uses TRBV21-1 and TRBJ1-2. TRBV21-1 is a pseudogene. The CDR3 is 9 amino acids. The DNA for the CDR3 is TGTGCCAGCACCCGGGGTTGGACCTTC. As protein: CASTRGWTF.